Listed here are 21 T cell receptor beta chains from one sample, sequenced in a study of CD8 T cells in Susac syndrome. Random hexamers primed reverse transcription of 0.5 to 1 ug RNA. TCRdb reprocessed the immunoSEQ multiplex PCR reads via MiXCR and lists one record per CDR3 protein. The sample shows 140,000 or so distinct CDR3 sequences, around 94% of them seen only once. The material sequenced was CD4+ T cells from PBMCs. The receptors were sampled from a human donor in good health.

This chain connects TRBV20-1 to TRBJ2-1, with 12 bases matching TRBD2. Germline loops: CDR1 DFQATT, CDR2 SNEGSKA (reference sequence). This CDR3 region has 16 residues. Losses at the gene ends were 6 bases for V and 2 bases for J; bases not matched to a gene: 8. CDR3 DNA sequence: TGCAGTGCCCCTTTTGCTAGCGGGAGGGCCTACAATGAGCAGTTCTTC. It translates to CSAPFASGRAYNEQFF.

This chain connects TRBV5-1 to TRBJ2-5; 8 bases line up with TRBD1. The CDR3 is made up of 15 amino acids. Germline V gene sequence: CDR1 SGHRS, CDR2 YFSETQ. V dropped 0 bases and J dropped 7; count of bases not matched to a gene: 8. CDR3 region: CASSLEQGGKLTQYF. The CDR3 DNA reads TGCGCCAGCAGCTTGGAACAGGGGGGCAAGCTGACCCAGTACTTC.

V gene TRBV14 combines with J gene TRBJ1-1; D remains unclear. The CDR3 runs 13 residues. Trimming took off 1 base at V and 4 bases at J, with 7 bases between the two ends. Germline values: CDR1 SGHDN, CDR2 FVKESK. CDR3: CASSQVRLTEAFF. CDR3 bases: TGTGCCAGCAGCCAAGTACGGCTCACTGAAGCTTTCTTT.

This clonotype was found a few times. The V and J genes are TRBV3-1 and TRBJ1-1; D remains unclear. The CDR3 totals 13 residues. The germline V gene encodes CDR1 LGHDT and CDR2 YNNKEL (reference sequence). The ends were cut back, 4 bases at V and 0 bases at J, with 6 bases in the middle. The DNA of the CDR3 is TGTGCCAGCAGCCGCCGATTGAACACTGAAGCTTTCTTT. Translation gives CASSRRLNTEAFF.

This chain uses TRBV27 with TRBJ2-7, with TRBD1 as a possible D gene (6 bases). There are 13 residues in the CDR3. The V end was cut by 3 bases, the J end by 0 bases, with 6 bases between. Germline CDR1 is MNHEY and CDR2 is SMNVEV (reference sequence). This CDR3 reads CASSFRGSYEQYF. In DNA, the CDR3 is TGTGCCAGCAGTTTCAGGGGCTCCTACGAGCAGTACTTC.

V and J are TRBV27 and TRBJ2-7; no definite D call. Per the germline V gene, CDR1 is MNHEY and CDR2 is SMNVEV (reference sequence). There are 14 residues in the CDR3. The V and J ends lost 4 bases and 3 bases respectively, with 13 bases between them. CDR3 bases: TGTGCCAGCAGTTCCAATCTCAAAGTCTACGAGCAGTACTTC. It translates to CASSSNLKVYEQYF.

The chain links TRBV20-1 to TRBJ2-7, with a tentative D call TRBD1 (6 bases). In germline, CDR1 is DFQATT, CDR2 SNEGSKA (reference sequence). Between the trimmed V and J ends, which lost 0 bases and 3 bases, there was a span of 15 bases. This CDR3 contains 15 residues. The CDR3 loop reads CSARDEQGRVYEQYF. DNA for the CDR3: TGCAGTGCTAGAGATGAACAGGGACGTGTCTACGAGCAGTACTTC.

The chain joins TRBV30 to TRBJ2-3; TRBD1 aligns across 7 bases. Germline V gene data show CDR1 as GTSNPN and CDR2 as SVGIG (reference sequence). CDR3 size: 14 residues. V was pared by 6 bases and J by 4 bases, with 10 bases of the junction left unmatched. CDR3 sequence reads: CACNAARGSDTQYF. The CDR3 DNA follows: TGTGCCTGCAATGCTGCCAGGGGGTCAGATACGCAGTATTTT.

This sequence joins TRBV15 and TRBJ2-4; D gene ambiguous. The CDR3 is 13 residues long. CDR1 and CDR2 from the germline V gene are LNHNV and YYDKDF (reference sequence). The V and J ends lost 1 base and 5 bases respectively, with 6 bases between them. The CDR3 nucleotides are TGTGCCACCAGCAGAGTGCAAGAAAACATTCAGTACTTC. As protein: CATSRVQENIQYF.

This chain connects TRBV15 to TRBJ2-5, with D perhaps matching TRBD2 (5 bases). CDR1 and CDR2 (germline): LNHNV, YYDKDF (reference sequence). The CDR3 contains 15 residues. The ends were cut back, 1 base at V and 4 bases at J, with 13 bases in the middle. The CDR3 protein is CATSRGGEGSETQYF. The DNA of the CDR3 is TGTGCCACCAGCAGAGGGGGAGAAGGGTCAGAGACCCAGTACTTC.

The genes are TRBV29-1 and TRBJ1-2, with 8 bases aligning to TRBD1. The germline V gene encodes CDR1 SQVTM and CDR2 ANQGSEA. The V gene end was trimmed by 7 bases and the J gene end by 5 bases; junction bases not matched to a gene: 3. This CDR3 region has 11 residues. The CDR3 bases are TGCAGCGCCGGACAGGGTTATGGCTACACCTTC. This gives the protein CSAGQGYGYTF.

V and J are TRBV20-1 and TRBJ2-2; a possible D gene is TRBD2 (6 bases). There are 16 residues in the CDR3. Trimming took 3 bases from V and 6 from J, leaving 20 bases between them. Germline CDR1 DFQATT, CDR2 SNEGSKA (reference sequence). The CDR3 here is CSARATSSSVAGELFF. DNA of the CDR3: TGCAGTGCTAGGGCCACTAGCTCTTCGGTCGCCGGGGAGCTGTTTTTT.

In DNA, the CDR3 is TGTGCCAGCAGTTTAAGACAGGGGAGGCCTACGTATGGCTACACCTTC. This translates into CASSLRQGRPTYGYTF. The chain recombines TRBV12-3 or TRBV12-4 with TRBJ1-2, with 8 nucleotides matching TRBD1. With 2 bases clipped from V and 5 bases from J, the junction kept 10 bases outside the gene matches. The CDR3 totals 16 residues.

The CDR3: CASRGVGELFF. The DNA of the CDR3 is TGTGCCAGCAGGGGGGTCGGGGAGCTGTTTTTT. The V and J genes are TRBV6-5 and TRBJ2-2; D may be TRBD1 or TRBD2 (5 bases each). V lost 6 bases to trimming and J lost 7 bases, with 6 bases between them. The CDR3 runs to 11 residues. CDR1 is MNHEY, CDR2 SVGAGI, per germline.

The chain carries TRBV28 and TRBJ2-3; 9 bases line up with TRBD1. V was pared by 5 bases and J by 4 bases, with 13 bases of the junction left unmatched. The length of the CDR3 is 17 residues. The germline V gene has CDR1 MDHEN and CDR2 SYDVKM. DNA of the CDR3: TGTGCCAGCAGTCCCCTCCCACAGGGGGCTTTGGCAGATACGCAGTATTTT. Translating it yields CASSPLPQGALADTQYF.

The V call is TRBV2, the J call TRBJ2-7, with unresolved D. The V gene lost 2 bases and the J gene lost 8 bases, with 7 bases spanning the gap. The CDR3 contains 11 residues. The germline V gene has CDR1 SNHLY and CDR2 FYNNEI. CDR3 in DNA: TGTGCCAGCAGTGAAAGGGATCAGCAGTACTTC. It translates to CASSERDQQYF.

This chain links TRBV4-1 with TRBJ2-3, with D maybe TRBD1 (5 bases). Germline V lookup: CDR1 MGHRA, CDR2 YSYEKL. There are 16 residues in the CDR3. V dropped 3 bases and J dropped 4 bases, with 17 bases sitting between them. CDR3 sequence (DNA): TGCGCCAGCAGCCAGACAGAGGCCGGTTGGGCAGATACGCAGTATTTT. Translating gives CASSQTEAGWADTQYF.

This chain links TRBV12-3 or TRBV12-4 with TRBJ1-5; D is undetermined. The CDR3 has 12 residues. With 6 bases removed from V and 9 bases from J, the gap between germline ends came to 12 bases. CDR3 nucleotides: TGTGCCAGCAGGATTGAAGAGGGGCCCCAGCATTTT. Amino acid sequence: CASRIEEGPQHF.

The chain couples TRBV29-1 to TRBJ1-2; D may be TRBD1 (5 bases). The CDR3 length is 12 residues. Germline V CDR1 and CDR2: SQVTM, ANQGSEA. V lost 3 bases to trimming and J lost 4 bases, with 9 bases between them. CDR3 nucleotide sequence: TGCAGCGTTGAGGGGGGGTTCTATGGCTACACCTTC. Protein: CSVEGGFYGYTF.

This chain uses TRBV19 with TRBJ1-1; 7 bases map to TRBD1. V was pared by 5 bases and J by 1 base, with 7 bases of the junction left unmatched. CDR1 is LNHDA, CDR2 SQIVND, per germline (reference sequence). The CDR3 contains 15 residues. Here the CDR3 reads CASSPRTGGNTEAFF. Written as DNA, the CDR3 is TGTGCCAGTAGTCCCCGGACAGGAGGGAACACTGAAGCTTTCTTT.

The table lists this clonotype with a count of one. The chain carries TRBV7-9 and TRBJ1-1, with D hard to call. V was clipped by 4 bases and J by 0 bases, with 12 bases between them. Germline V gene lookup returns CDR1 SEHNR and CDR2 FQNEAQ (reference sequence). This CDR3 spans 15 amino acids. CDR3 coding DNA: TGTGCCAGCAGCTCCCCCAGGAAAATGAACACTGAAGCTTTCTTT. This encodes CASSSPRKMNTEAFF.